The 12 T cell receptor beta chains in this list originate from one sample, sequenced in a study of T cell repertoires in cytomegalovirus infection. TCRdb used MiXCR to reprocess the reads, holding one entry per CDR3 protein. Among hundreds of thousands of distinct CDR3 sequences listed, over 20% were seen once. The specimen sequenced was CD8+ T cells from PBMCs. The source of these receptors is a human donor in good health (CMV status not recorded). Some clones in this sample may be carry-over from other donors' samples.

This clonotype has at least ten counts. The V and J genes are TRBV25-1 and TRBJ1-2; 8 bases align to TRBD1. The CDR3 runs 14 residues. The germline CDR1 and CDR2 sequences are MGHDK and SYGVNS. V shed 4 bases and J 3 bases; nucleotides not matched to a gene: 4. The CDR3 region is CASSVDREDYGYTF. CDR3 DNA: TGTGCCAGCAGTGTGGACAGGGAGGACTATGGCTACACCTTC.

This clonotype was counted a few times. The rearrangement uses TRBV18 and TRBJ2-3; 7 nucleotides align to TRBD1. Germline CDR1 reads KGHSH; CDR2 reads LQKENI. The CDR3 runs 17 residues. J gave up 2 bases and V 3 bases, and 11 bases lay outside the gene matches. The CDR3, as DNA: TGTGCCAGCTCACCTCTGGGGACAGCCTCGCTCACAGATACGCAGTATTTT. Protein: CASSPLGTASLTDTQYF.

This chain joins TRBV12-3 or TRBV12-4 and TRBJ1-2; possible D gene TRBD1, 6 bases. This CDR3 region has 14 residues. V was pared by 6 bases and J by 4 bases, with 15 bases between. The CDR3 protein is CASSHRGGGYGYTF. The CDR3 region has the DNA TGTGCCAGCAGCCACCGGGGGGGCGGCTATGGCTACACCTTC.

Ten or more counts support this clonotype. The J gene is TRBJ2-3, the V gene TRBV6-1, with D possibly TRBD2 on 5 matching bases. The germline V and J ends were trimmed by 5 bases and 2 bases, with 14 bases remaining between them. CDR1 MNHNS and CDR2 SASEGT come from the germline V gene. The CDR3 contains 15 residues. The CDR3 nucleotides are TGTGCCAGCAGTCGTAGCGAGACTTTCACAGATACGCAGTATTTT. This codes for CASSRSETFTDTQYF.

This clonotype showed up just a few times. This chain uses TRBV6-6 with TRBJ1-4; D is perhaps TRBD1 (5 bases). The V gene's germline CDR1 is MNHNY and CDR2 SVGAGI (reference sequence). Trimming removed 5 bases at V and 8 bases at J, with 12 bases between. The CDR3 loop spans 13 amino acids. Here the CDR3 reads CASSAGVGEKLFF. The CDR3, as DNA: TGTGCCAGCAGTGCGGGGGTCGGGGAAAAACTGTTTTTT.

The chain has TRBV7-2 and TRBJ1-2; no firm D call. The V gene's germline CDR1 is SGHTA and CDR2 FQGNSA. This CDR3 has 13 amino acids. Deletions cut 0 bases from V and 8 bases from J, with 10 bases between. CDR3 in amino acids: CASSLAGEEGYTF. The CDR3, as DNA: TGTGCCAGCAGCTTAGCCGGGGAGGAAGGCTACACCTTC.

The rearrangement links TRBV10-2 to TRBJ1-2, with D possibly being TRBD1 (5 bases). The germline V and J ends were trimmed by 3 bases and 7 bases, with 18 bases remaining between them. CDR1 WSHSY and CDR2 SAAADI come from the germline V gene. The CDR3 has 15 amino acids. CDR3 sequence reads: CASSDLGRVFSGYTF. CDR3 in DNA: TGCGCCAGCAGTGATTTGGGCAGGGTCTTCTCTGGCTACACCTTC.

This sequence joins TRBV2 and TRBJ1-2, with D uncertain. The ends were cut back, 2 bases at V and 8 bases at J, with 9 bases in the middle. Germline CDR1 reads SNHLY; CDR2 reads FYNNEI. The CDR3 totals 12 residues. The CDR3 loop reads CASSEKSGGYTF. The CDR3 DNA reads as TGTGCCAGCAGTGAAAAATCTGGCGGCTACACCTTC.

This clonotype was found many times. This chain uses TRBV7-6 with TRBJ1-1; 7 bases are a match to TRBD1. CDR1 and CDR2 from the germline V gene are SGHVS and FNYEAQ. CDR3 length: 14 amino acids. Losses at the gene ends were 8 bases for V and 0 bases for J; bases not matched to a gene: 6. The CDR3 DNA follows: TGTGCCAGCCGGCAGGGGGGGATGAACACTGAAGCTTTCTTT. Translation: CASRQGGMNTEAFF.

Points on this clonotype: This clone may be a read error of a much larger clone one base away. The CDR3 here is CANGYRNTEAFF. CDR3 sequence (DNA): TGTGCCAACGGCTACAGGAACACTGAAGCTTTCTTT. The rearrangement joins TRBV7-2 to TRBJ1-1; D gene uncertain. CDR3 size: 12 residues. Deletions cut 10 bases from V and 1 base from J, with 10 bases between. Germline V lookup: CDR1 SGHTA, CDR2 FQGNSA.

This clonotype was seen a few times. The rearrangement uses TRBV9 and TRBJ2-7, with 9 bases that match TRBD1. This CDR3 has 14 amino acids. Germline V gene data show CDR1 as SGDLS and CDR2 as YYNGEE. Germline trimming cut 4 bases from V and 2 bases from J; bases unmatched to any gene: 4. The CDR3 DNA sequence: TGTGCCAGCAGCTCCGGACAGGGGACCTACGAGCAGTACTTC. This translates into CASSSGQGTYEQYF.

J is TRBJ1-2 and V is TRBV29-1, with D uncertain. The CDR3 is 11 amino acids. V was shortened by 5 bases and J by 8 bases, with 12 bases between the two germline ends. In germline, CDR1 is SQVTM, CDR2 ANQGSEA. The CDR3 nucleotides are TGCAGCGTTCAGGACTTAGAAGGCTACACCTTC. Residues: CSVQDLEGYTF.